The 24 T cell receptor beta chains presented below share a single source sample, sequenced in a study of T cell repertoires in cytomegalovirus infection. TCRdb itself ran the reads through MiXCR, one entry per CDR3 protein. The data show 100,000 or so distinct CDR3 sequences, approximately 16% seen once. The sample comprised PBMCs. Receptor source: a human donor in good health (CMV status not recorded). Some clones in this sample may be carry-over from other donors' samples.

This clonotype was seen at least ten times. The chain has TRBV7-2 and TRBJ1-5; 7 bases fit TRBD1. Germline V CDR1 and CDR2: SGHTA, FQGNSA. The CDR3 sequence is 15 residues long. J gave up 6 bases and V 3 bases, and 8 bases lay outside the gene matches. The CDR3 DNA is TGTGCCAGCAGCTTTTACAGGGGCGGAGGTCAGCCCCAGCATTTT. It codes for CASSFYRGGGQPQHF.

This clonotype came up a few times. The V and J genes are TRBV6-2 or TRBV6-3 and TRBJ2-7; perhaps D is TRBD1 or TRBD2 (6 bases each). The CDR3 runs to 16 residues. Germline loops: CDR1 MNHEY, CDR2 SVGEGT. Trimming took 6 bases from V and 5 from J, leaving 23 bases between them. The CDR3 DNA reads TGTGCCAGCAGCTTCCGAGGGGCAGGGGACTGGGACGAGCAGTACTTC. Encoded protein: CASSFRGAGDWDEQYF.

This clonotype was seen repeatedly, ten times or more. The chain couples TRBV7-2 to TRBJ2-3; D ambiguous. The V end was cut by 2 bases, the J end by 6 bases, with 9 bases between. CDR1 and CDR2 (germline): SGHTA, FQGNSA. The CDR3 is 13 residues long. The CDR3 nucleotides are TGTGCCAGCAGCTTAAGGTGGTACGATACGCAGTATTTT. This codes for CASSLRWYDTQYF.

The sample holds a few counts of this clonotype. The V gene is TRBV19, the J gene TRBJ1-1, with D possibly being TRBD1 (6 bases). V dropped 4 bases and J dropped 2 bases, with 11 bases sitting between them. Germline V lookup: CDR1 LNHDA, CDR2 SQIVND (reference sequence). This CDR3 is built from 14 residues. DNA for the CDR3: TGTGCCAGTAGTACCGGGACATCTAACACTGAAGCTTTCTTT. Translation gives CASSTGTSNTEAFF.

This clonotype was recorded many times. The chain uses TRBV7-9 and TRBJ2-7; D gene uncertain. Germline V gene data show CDR1 as SEHNR and CDR2 as FQNEAQ (reference sequence). Trimming shortened V by 3 bases and J by 5 bases, and 20 bases separated the two germline ends. This CDR3 is built from 16 residues. CDR3 in DNA: TGTGCCAGCAGCTTGGTCATTTTGGGCAGTTCCAACGAGCAGTACTTC. Translating gives CASSLVILGSSNEQYF.

In its sample, this clonotype was seen many times. At one end, the junction sequence differs from germline, possibly due to a read error. The chain recombines TRBV7-2 with TRBJ2-7; TRBD2 might be the D (6 bases). There are 15 residues in the CDR3. CDR1 and CDR2 from the germline V gene are SGHTA and FQGNSA. The CDR3 loop is CASSLEGVTAPRGSF. In nucleotides, the CDR3 is TGTGCCAGCAGCTTAGAGGGCGTGACTGCCCCTCGGGGGAGCTTC.

This clonotype was seen repeatedly, ten times or more. CDR3: CASSLERTGGYGYTF. The DNA for the CDR3 is TGTGCCAGCAGCTTAGAAAGGACAGGCGGCTATGGCTACACCTTC. The rearrangement links TRBV11-2 to TRBJ1-2, with 7 nucleotides matching TRBD1. V lost 0 bases to trimming and J lost 4 bases; unmatched junction nucleotides: 5. The CDR3 length is 15 residues. The germline CDR1 and CDR2 sequences are SGHAT and FQNNGV.

About this clonotype itself: Its ends do not fully match the called genes, so a read error is possible. The rearrangement joins TRBV25-1 to TRBJ2-7, with D perhaps matching TRBD2 (6 bases). In germline, CDR1 is MGHDK, CDR2 SYGVNS. The CDR3 covers 16 residues. As DNA, the CDR3 is TGTGCCAGCAGTCCTGGGGGGATAGGAGTTTCCTACGAGCATTACTTC. This translates into CASSPGGIGVSYEHYF.

This chain joins TRBV20-1 and TRBJ1-1; tentatively, D is TRBD1 (6 bases). The germline V gene encodes CDR1 DFQATT and CDR2 SNEGSKA (reference sequence). The CDR3 runs to 13 residues. Trimming left V 6 bases short and J 4 bases short, with 15 bases between. CDR3 protein: CSASRGLATEAFF. CDR3 in DNA: TGCAGTGCCTCTCGGGGGCTCGCCACTGAAGCTTTCTTT.

This clonotype was observed at least ten times. This chain joins TRBV7-2 and TRBJ1-4; 8 nucleotides line up with TRBD1. After removal of 1 base from V and 8 bases from J, the junction contained 9 bases not matched to a gene. CDR1 is SGHTA and CDR2 is FQGNSA in the germline V gene. CDR3 size: 16 residues. CDR3 DNA: TGTGCCAGCAGCTTAGAACCGGACAGGGATCGCGAAAAACTGTTTTTT. Its protein product is CASSLEPDRDREKLFF.

This clonotype was counted at least ten times. The chain joins TRBV19 to TRBJ1-5, with unresolved D. Germline-derived CDR1 and CDR2 are LNHDA and SQIVND (reference sequence). The CDR3 is 13 residues long. Trimming removed 5 bases from V and 3 bases from J, with 8 bases in between. CDR3 loop: CASSWDDNQPQHF. In DNA, the CDR3 is TGTGCCAGTAGTTGGGATGACAATCAGCCCCAGCATTTT. Complete variable domain (other parts from reference TRBV19 and TRBJ1-5): DGGITQSPKYLFRKEGQNVTLSCEQNLNHDAMYWYRQDPGQGLRLIYYSQIVNDFQKGDIAEGYSVSREKKESFPLTVTSAQKNPTAFYLCASSWDDNQPQHFGDGTRLSIL.

The table lists this clonotype with a few counts. The V gene is TRBV13, the J gene TRBJ1-2; D uncertain. V lost 5 bases, J lost 5 bases, and 15 bases lay in between. The CDR3 has 14 residues. Per germline, CDR1 PRHDT and CDR2 FYEKMQ (reference sequence). In nucleotides, the CDR3 is TGTGCCAGCAGCCTCTCGTACCGGGGATATGGCTACACCTTC. Translating it yields CASSLSYRGYGYTF.

This clonotype was detected many times. V and J are TRBV5-4 and TRBJ1-2; possibly TRBD1 for D (5 bases). Trimming removed 3 bases at V and 8 bases at J, with 14 bases between. The CDR3 is 13 amino acids. The germline V gene has CDR1 SGHNT and CDR2 YYREEE (reference sequence). The CDR3 loop reads CASSSGKGYGYTF. DNA of the CDR3: TGTGCCAGCAGCTCCGGGAAGGGGTACGGCTACACCTTC.

The V gene is TRBV4-1, the J gene TRBJ1-5; D not certain. V shed 0 bases and J shed 6 bases, with 6 bases lying between them. The CDR3 is made up of 13 amino acids. From germline, CDR1 is MGHRA and CDR2 YSYEKL. The CDR3 coding sequence is TGCGCCAGCAGCCAAGATATGAGTCAGCCCCAGCATTTT. It translates to CASSQDMSQPQHF.

There are a few counts of this clonotype. The V and J genes are TRBV11-2 and TRBJ2-1; D remains unclear. The germline V and J ends were trimmed by 6 bases and 5 bases, with 17 bases remaining between them. Germline CDR1 is SGHAT and CDR2 is FQNNGV. The CDR3 length is 15 residues. The CDR3 DNA reads TGTGCCAGCAGTTTCAGTAGGATGGCCGACAATGAGCAGTTCTTC. It is translated as CASSFSRMADNEQFF.

The CDR3 DNA reads TGCGCCAGCAGCGACCGGAGTCCCGGAAACACCATATATTTT. The encoded protein is CASSDRSPGNTIYF. This rearrangement joins TRBV5-1 to TRBJ1-3, with no clear D. CDR3 length equals 14 residues. The germline V gene encodes CDR1 SGHRS and CDR2 YFSETQ. Trimming left V 4 bases short and J 4 bases short, with 12 bases between.

This clonotype was seen a few times. The V and J genes are TRBV7-6 and TRBJ2-1; 13 bases map to TRBD2. The CDR3 runs 18 residues. Looked up from germline, CDR1 is SGHVS and CDR2 is FNYEAQ. V lost 4 bases and J lost 4; bases outside the gene matches: 10. CDR3 DNA sequence: TGTGCCAGCAGCTCATCCACGACTAGCGGGGGGACGTACAATGAGCAGTTCTTC. Its protein product is CASSSSTTSGGTYNEQFF.

This clonotype has a count of ten or more. The rearrangement joins TRBV11-2 to TRBJ1-5; TRBD1 might be the D (6 bases). CDR3 length equals 15 residues. The germline V gene has CDR1 SGHAT and CDR2 FQNNGV. The V end lost 6 bases, the J end lost 1 base, and 13 bases lay between the germline ends. Written as DNA, the CDR3 is TGTGCCAGCAGTTACGACGGGGGCAGCAATCAGCCCCAGCATTTT. This sequence encodes CASSYDGGSNQPQHF.

J is TRBJ1-1 and V is TRBV2; the D is unclear. The CDR3 is 10 residues long. V lost 6 bases and J 7 bases, leaving 6 bases between the germline ends. The germline gives CDR1 SNHLY, CDR2 FYNNEI. The CDR3 nucleotides read TGTGCCAGCAGCTCGGGTGAAGCTTTCTTT. It yields the protein CASSSGEAFF.

This clonotype was seen ten or more times. The rearrangement uses TRBV7-2 and TRBJ2-1; D is ambiguous. CDR1 SGHTA and CDR2 FQGNSA come from the germline V gene. Deletions cut 1 base from V and 2 bases from J, with 9 bases between. This CDR3 contains 15 residues. As DNA, the CDR3 is TGTGCCAGCAGCTTAGGGGCGATAACCTACAATGAGCAGTTCTTC. It translates to CASSLGAITYNEQFF.

This clonotype was seen only a few times. CDR3 region: CASSPGGSNTEAFF. The CDR3 DNA follows: TGCGCCAGCTCCCCAGGGGGCTCGAACACTGAAGCTTTCTTT. The chain carries TRBV5-1 and TRBJ1-1, with 8 bases that match TRBD1. The CDR3 is 14 residues long. The J segment lost 1 base and the V segment lost 7 bases, leaving 6 bases of the junction unmatched. The germline V gene has CDR1 SGHRS and CDR2 YFSETQ.

This clonotype was counted only a few times. The chain combines TRBV7-2 with TRBJ2-3; D uncertain. This CDR3 spans 11 amino acids. Trimming pared 2 bases from V and 5 bases from J, leaving 2 bases between. Germline CDR1 SGHTA, CDR2 FQGNSA. The CDR3 bases are TGTGCCAGCAGCTTAATAGATACGCAGTATTTT. This encodes CASSLIDTQYF.

This clonotype was found many times. The chain recombines TRBV7-2 with TRBJ1-4; D ambiguous. The CDR3 loop spans 15 amino acids. CDR1 and CDR2 from the germline V gene are SGHTA and FQGNSA. Trimming stripped 6 bases from V and 4 bases from J, with 15 bases between. CDR3 coding DNA: TGTGCCAGCAGTAAATATGGCGGAGTTAATGAAAAACTGTTTTTT. This gives the protein CASSKYGGVNEKLFF.

The chain links TRBV6-2 or TRBV6-3 to TRBJ1-1; D might be TRBD1 (5 bases). This CDR3 contains 14 residues. Between the trimmed V and J ends, which lost 5 bases and 2 bases, there was a span of 12 bases. Looked up from germline, CDR1 is MNHEY and CDR2 is SVGEGT. CDR3 sequence: CASSNRQTNTEAFF. For the CDR3, the DNA is TGTGCCAGCAGTAATCGACAGACCAACACTGAAGCTTTCTTT.